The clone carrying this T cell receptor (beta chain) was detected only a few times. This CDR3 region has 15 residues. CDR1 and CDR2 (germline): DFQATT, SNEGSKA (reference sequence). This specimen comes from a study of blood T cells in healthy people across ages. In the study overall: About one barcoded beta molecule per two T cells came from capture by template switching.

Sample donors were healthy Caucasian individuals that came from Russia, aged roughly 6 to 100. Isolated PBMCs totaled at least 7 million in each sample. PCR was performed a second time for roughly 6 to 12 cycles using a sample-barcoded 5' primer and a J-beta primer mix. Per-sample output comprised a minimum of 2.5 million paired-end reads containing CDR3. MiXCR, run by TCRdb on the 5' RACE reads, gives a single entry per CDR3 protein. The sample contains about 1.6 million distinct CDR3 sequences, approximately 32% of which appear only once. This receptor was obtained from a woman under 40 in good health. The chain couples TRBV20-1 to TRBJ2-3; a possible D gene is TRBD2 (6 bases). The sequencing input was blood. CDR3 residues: CRAGTSPSRTDTQYF. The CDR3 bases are TGCAGGGCCGGGACTTCCCCCTCGCGGACAGATACGCAGTATTTT.